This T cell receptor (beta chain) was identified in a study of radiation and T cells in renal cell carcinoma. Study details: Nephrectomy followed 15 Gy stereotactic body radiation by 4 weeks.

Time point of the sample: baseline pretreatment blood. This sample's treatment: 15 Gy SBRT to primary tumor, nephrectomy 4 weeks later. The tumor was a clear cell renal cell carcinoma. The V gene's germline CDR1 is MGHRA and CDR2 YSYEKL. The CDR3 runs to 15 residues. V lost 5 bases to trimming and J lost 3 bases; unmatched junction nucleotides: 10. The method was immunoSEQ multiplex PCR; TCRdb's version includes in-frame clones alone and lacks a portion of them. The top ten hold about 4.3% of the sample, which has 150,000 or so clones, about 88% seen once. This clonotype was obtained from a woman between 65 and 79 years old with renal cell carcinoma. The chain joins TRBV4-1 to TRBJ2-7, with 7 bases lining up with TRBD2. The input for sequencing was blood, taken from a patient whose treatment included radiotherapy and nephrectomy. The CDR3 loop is CASSGKRGSLYEQYF. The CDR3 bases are TGCGCCAGCAGCGGGAAGCGGGGTTCGCTCTACGAGCAGTACTTC.